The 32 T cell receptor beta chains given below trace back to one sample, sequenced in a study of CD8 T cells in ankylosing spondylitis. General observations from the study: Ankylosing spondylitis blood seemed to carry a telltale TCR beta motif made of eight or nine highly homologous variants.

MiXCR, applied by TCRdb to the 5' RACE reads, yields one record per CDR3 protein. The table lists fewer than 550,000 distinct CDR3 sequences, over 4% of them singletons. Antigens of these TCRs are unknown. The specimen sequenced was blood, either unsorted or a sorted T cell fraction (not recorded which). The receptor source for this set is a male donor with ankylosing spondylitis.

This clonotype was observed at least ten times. The CDR3: CSVGLLGNTIYF. CDR3 nucleotide sequence: TGCAGCGTTGGGTTACTAGGAAACACCATATATTTT. The chain links TRBV29-1 to TRBJ1-3; D is unclear. The CDR3 loop spans 12 amino acids. With 4 bases removed from V and 4 bases from J, the gap between germline ends came to 8 bases. Germline V CDR1 and CDR2: SQVTM, ANQGSEA.

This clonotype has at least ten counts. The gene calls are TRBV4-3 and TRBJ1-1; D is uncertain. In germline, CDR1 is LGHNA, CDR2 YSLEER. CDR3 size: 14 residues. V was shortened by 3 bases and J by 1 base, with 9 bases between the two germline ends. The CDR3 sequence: CASSHSSRNTEAFF. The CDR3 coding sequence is TGCGCCAGCAGCCACTCCTCAAGGAACACTGAAGCTTTCTTT.

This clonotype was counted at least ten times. CDR3: CASSELRGGVNTEAFF. The CDR3 DNA reads as TGTGCCAGCAGCGAGCTTAGGGGCGGCGTGAACACTGAAGCTTTCTTT. The chain is built from TRBV12-3 or TRBV12-4 and TRBJ1-1; perhaps TRBD1 as D (5 bases). The CDR3 covers 16 residues. Trimming took off 6 bases at V and 0 bases at J, with 17 bases between the two ends.

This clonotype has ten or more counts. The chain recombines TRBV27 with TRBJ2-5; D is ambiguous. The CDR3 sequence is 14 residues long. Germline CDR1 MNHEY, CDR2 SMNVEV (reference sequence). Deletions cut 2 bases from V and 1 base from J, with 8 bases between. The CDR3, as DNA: TGTGCCAGCAGTTTAGATGGCTTCCAAGAGACCCAGTACTTC. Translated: CASSLDGFQETQYF.

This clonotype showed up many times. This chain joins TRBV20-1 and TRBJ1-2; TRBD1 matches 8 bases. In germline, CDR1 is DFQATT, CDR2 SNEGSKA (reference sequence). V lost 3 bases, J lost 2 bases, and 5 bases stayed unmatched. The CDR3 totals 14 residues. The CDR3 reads CSARRQGMNYGYTF. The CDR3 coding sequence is TGCAGTGCTAGGAGACAGGGGATGAACTATGGCTACACCTTC.

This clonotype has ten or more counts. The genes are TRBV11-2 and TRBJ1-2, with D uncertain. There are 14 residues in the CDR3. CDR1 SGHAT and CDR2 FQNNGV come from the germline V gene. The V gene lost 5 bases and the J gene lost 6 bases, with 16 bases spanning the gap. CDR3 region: CASSPLRSEDGYTF. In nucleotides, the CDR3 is TGTGCCAGCAGCCCTCTCCGTTCCGAGGATGGCTACACCTTC.

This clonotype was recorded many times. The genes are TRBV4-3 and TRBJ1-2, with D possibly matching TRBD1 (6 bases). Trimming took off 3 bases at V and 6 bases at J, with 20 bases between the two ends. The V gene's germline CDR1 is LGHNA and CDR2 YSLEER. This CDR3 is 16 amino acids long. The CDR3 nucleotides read TGCGCCAGCAGCCACGGCATTACAGGGTTCGGGGATGGCTACACCTTC. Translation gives CASSHGITGFGDGYTF.

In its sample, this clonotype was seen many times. The chain's CDR3 is CSVLSTAPGTQYF. CDR3 in DNA: TGCAGTGTTTTATCGACAGCCCCAGGGACCCAGTACTTC. This chain joins TRBV20-1 and TRBJ2-5; TRBD1 might be the D (5 bases). Trimming removed 7 bases at V and 7 bases at J, with 19 bases between. Germline V CDR1 and CDR2: DFQATT, SNEGSKA (reference sequence). CDR3 length: 13 residues.

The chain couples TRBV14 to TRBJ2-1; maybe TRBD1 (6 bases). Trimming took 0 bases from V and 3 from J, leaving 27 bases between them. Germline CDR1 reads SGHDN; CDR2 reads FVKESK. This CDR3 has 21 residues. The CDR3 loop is CASSQDLGGPTYTLNYNEQFF. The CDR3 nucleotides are TGTGCCAGCAGCCAAGATTTAGGGGGACCTACATATACTTTGAACTACAATGAGCAGTTCTTC.

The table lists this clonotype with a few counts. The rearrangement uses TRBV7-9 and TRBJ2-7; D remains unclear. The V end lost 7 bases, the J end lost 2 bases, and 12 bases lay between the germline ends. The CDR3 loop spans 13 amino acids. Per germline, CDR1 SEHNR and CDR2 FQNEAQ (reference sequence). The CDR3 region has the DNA TGTGCCAGCACAGCGCGCACGACCTACGAGCAGTACTTC. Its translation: CASTARTTYEQYF. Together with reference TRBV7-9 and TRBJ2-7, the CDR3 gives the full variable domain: DTGVSQNPRHKITKRGQNVTFRCDPISEHNRLYWYRQTLGQGPEFLTYFQNEAQLEKSRLLSDRFSAERPKGSFSTLEIQRTEQGDSAMYLCASTARTTYEQYFGPGTRLTVT.

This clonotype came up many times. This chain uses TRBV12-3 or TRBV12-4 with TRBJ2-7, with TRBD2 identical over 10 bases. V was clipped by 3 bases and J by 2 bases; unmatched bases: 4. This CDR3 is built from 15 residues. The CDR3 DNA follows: TGTGCCAGCAGTTTGACTAGCGGGCTGGCCTACGAGCAGTACTTC. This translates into CASSLTSGLAYEQYF.

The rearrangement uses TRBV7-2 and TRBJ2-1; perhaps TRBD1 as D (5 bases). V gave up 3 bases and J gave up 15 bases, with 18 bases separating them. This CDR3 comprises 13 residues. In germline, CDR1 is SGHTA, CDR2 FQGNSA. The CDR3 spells CASSFDGSGYPFF. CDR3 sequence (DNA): TGTGCCAGCAGCTTCGACGGTTCAGGGTACCCGTTCTTC.

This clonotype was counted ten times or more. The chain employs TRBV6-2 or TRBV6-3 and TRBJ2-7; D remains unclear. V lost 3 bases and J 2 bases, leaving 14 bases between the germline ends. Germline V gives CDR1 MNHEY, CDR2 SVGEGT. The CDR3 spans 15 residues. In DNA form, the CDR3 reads TGTGCCAGCAGTTATCCTATCGGGCAAACCTACGAGCAGTACTTC. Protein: CASSYPIGQTYEQYF.

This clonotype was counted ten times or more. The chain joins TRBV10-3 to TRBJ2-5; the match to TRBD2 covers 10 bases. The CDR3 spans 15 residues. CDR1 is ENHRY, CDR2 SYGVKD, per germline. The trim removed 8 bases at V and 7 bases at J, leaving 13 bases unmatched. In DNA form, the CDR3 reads TGTGCCATCGCTTCTACTAGCGGGAAATTGGGGACCCAGTACTTC. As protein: CAIASTSGKLGTQYF.

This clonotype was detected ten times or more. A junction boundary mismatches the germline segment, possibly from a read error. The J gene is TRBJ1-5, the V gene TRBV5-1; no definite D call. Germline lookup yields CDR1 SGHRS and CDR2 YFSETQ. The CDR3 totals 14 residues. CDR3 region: CASILDGPRSPQHF. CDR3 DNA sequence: TGCGCCAGCATCTTGGACGGGCCCAGATCGCCCCAGCATTTT. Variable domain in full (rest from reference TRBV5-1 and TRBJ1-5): KAGVTQTPRYLIKTRGQQVTLSCSPISGHRSVSWYQQTPGQGLQFLFEYFSETQRNKGNFPGRFSGRQFSNSRSEMNVSTLELGDSALYLCASILDGPRSPQHFGDGTRLSIL.

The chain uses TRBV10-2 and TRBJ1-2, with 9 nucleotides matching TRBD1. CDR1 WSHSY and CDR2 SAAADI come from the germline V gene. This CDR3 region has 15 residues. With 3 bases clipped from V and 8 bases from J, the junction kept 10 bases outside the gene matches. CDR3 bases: TGCGCCAGCAGTGACCCGGGACAGGGTTTTGGAGGCTACACCTTC. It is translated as CASSDPGQGFGGYTF.

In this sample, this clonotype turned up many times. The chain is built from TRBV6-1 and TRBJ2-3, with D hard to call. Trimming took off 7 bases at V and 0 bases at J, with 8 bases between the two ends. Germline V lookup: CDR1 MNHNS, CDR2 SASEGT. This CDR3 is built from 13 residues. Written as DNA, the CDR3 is TGTGCCAGCACCACGGACAGCACAGATACGCAGTATTTT. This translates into CASTTDSTDTQYF.

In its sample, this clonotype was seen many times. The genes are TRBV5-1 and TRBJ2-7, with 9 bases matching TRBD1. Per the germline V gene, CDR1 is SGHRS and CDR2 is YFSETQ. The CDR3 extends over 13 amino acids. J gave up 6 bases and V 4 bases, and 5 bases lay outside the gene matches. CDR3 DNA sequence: TGCGCCAGCAGCCTAGGGACAGGGAGCGAGCAGTACTTC. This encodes CASSLGTGSEQYF.

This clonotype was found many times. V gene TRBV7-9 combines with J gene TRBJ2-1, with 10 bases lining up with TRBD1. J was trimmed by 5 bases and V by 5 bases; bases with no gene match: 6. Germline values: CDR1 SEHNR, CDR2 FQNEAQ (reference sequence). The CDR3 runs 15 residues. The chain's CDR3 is CASSARGQGNNEQFF. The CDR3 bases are TGTGCCAGCAGCGCAAGGGGACAGGGGAACAATGAGCAGTTCTTC. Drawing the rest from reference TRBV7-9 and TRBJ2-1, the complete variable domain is DTGVSQNPRHKITKRGQNVTFRCDPISEHNRLYWYRQTLGQGPEFLTYFQNEAQLEKSRLLSDRFSAERPKGSFSTLEIQRTEQGDSAMYLCASSARGQGNNEQFFGPGTRLTVL.

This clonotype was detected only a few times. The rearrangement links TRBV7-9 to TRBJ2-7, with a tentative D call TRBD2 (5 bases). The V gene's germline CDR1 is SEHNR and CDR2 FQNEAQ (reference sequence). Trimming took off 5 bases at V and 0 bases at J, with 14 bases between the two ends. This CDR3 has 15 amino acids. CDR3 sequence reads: CASSLGWESSYEQYF. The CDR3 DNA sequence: TGTGCCAGCAGCCTTGGTTGGGAGAGCTCCTACGAGCAGTACTTC.

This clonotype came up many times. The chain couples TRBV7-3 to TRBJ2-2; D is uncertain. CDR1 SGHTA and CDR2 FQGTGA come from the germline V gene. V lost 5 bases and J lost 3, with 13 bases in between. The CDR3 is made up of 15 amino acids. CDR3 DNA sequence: TGTGCCAGCAGCACCACTTCTAGGCACACCGGGGAGCTGTTTTTT. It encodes CASSTTSRHTGELFF.

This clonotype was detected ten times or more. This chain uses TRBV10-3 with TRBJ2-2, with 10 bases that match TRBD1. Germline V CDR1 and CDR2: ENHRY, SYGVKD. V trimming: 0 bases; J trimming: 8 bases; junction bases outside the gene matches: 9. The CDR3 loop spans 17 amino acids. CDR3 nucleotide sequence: TGTGCCATCAGTGAGTCTGCGGGACAGGGGTTTCCGGGGGAGCTGTTTTTT. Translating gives CAISESAGQGFPGELFF.

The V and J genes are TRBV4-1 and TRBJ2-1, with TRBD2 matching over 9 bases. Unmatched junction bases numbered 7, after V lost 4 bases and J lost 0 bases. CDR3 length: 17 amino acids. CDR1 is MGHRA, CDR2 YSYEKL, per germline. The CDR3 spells CASSLGLARYSYNEQFF. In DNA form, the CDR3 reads TGCGCCAGCAGCCTGGGACTAGCCCGTTACTCCTACAATGAGCAGTTCTTC.

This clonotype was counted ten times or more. DNA of the CDR3: TGTGCCACGATGACAGGGGGCTCGAGCATTCAGTACTTC. Translated: CATMTGGSSIQYF. This rearrangement joins TRBV10-3 to TRBJ2-4, with 10 bases fitting TRBD1. The germline gives CDR1 ENHRY, CDR2 SYGVKD. The CDR3 length is 13 residues. With 10 bases clipped from V and 9 bases from J, the junction kept 9 bases outside the gene matches.

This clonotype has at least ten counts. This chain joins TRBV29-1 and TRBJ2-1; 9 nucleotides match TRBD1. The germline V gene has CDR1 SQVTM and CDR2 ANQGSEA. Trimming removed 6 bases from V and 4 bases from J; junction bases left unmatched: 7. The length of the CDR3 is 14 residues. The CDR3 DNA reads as TGCAGCGTGGTGGGACAGGGCAGGTACAATGAGCAGTTCTTC. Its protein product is CSVVGQGRYNEQFF.

This chain's CDR3 is CSARTLLGSGRALTYEQYF. In nucleotides, the CDR3 is TGCAGTGCTAGAACTCTCTTGGGTAGCGGGAGGGCCCTCACCTACGAGCAGTACTTC. This chain joins TRBV20-1 and TRBJ2-7; 11 bases are shared with TRBD2. This CDR3 contains 19 residues. Trimming removed 2 bases from V and 2 bases from J; junction bases left unmatched: 17. CDR1 is DFQATT and CDR2 is SNEGSKA in the germline V gene (reference sequence).

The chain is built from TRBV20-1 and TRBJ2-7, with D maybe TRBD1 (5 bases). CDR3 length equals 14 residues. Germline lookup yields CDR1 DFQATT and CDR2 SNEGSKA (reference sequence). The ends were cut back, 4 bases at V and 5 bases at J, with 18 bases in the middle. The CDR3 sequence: CSAMDPLQGDEQYF. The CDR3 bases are TGCAGTGCTATGGACCCCCTCCAGGGTGACGAGCAGTACTTC.

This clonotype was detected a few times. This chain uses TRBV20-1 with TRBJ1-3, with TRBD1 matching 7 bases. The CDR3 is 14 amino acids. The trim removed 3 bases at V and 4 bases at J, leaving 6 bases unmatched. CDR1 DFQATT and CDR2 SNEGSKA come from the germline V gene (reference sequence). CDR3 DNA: TGCAGTGCTAGGCCAGGGGGGCCGGGAAACACCATATATTTT. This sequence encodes CSARPGGPGNTIYF.

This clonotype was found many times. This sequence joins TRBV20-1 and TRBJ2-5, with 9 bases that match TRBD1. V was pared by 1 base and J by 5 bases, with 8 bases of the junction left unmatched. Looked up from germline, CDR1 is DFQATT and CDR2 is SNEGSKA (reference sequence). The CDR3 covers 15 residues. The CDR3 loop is CSARGNRGHGETQYF. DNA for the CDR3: TGCAGTGCTAGAGGCAACAGGGGGCACGGGGAGACCCAGTACTTC.

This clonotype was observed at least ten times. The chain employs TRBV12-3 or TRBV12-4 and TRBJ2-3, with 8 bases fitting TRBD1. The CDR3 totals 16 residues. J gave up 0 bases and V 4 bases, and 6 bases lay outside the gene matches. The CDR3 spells CASSSWTGFSTDTQYF. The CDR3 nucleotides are TGTGCCAGCAGTTCCTGGACAGGGTTTAGCACAGATACGCAGTATTTT.

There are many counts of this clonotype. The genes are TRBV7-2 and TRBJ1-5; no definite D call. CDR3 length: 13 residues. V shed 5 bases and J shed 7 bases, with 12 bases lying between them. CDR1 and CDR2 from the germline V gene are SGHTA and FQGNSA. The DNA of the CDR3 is TGTGCCAGCAGCCTAGGGTTCAGGCAGCCCCAGCATTTT. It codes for CASSLGFRQPQHF. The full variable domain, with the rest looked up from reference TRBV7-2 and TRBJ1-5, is GAGVSQSPSNKVTEKGKDVELRCDPISGHTALYWYRQSLGQGLEFLIYFQGNSAPDKSGLPSDRFSAERTGGSVSTLTIQRTQQEDSAVYLCASSLGFRQPQHFGDGTRLSIL.

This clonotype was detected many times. CDR3 in amino acids: CSVRNSYEQYF. CDR3 coding DNA: TGCAGCGTTAGAAACTCCTACGAGCAGTACTTC. The chain uses TRBV29-1 and TRBJ2-7, with unresolved D. The CDR3 loop spans 11 amino acids. Trimming removed 5 bases at V and 0 bases at J, with 5 bases between. The V gene's germline CDR1 is SQVTM and CDR2 ANQGSEA.